A selection of T cell receptor beta chains follows, all from one sample in a study of T cell responses to AZD1222 COVID-19 vaccine. Sequencing used immunoSEQ multiplex PCR; TCRdb keeps in-frame clones, though not all of them. This sample has 150,000 to 190,000 clones, with 90% found just once. The source was peripheral blood, collected on day 0 of AZD1222 vaccination. Receptors were obtained from an adult in good health. Both conserved end residues are part of each CDR3. A D gene is named only where the DNA matches it firmly. Size is omitted from some rows. Given values are once, few, many or a class for expanded clones.

v_call: TRBV5-4
d_call: -
clone_size: -
j_call: TRBJ1-4
cdr3_aa: CASSSLDGGQLGEKLFF
cdr3_nt: TGTGCCAGCAGCTCCTTAGATGGGGGGCAGTTAGGTGAAAAACTGTTTTTT

v_call: TRBV27
d_call: -
clone_size: -
j_call: TRBJ2-7
cdr3_aa: CASRTLRFTVGSYEQYF
cdr3_nt: TGTGCCAGCAGAACATTAAGGTTTACAGTCGGCTCCTACGAGCAGTACTTC

v_call: TRBV7-2
d_call: TRBD2
clone_size: -
j_call: TRBJ2-7
cdr3_aa: CASSTLIPGLAVPLEQYF
cdr3_nt: TGTGCCAGCAGCACGCTTATCCCGGGACTAGCGGTTCCCCTCGAGCAGTACTTC

v_call: TRBV5-6
d_call: TRBD1
clone_size: -
j_call: TRBJ2-1
cdr3_aa: CASSLDRVMAEQFF
cdr3_nt: TGTGCCAGCAGCCTGGACAGGGTGATGGCTGAGCAGTTCTTC

v_call: TRBV9
d_call: TRBD1
clone_size: -
j_call: TRBJ2-2
cdr3_aa: CASSPQGANTGELFF
cdr3_nt: TGTGCCAGCAGCCCACAGGGGGCGAACACCGGGGAGCTGTTTTTT

v_call: TRBV4-1
d_call: -
clone_size: -
j_call: TRBJ2-7
cdr3_aa: CASSQDRYYEQYF
cdr3_nt: TGCGCCAGCAGCCAAGACCGATATTACGAGCAGTACTTC

v_call: TRBV7-3
d_call: TRBD1
clone_size: -
j_call: TRBJ2-7
cdr3_aa: CASSPRQGSYEQYF
cdr3_nt: TGTGCCAGCAGCCCCCGACAGGGATCCTACGAGCAGTACTTC

v_call: TRBV28
d_call: -
clone_size: -
j_call: TRBJ2-6
cdr3_aa: CASSLLGSGANVLTF
cdr3_nt: TGTGCCAGCAGTTTACTTGGCTCTGGGGCCAACGTCCTGACTTTC

v_call: TRBV19
d_call: TRBD2
clone_size: -
j_call: TRBJ2-3
cdr3_aa: CASKSSGETDTQYF
cdr3_nt: TGTGCCAGTAAATCTAGCGGGGAGACAGATACGCAGTATTTT

v_call: TRBV6-2/TRBV6-3
d_call: -
clone_size: -
j_call: TRBJ1-2
cdr3_aa: CASSYRLGQPLNYGYTF
cdr3_nt: TGTGCCAGCAGTTACCGCCTCGGACAGCCTCTTAACTATGGCTACACCTTC

v_call: TRBV30
d_call: -
clone_size: -
j_call: TRBJ1-2
cdr3_aa: CAWTPGSYGYTF
cdr3_nt: TGTGCCTGGACCCCAGGATCCTATGGCTACACCTTC

v_call: TRBV6-5
d_call: -
clone_size: -
j_call: TRBJ1-4
cdr3_aa: CASSSPTGATNEKLFF
cdr3_nt: TGTGCCAGCAGTTCTCCAACAGGAGCAACTAATGAAAAACTGTTTTTT

v_call: TRBV24-1
d_call: -
clone_size: few
j_call: TRBJ2-2
cdr3_aa: CATSEKTSTGRSLVLFF
cdr3_nt: TGTGCCACCAGTGAGAAGACATCGACAGGCCGGAGTCTTGTGCTGTTTTTT

v_call: TRBV5-1
d_call: -
clone_size: -
j_call: TRBJ1-1
cdr3_aa: CASSLGHQNTEAFF
cdr3_nt: TGCGCCAGCAGCTTGGGACACCAGAACACTGAAGCTTTCTTT

v_call: TRBV29-1
d_call: TRBD1
clone_size: -
j_call: TRBJ1-1
cdr3_aa: CSVEDQGQGAEAFF
cdr3_nt: TGCAGCGTTGAAGATCAGGGACAGGGGGCTGAAGCTTTCTTT

v_call: TRBV13
d_call: -
clone_size: -
j_call: TRBJ2-3
cdr3_aa: CASSLFERGSVNPTTDTQYF
cdr3_nt: TGTGCCAGCAGCTTATTTGAGCGAGGAAGTGTCAACCCCACCACAGATACGCAGTATTTT

v_call: TRBV28
d_call: -
clone_size: -
j_call: TRBJ2-1
cdr3_aa: CASSLYFGSYNEQFF
cdr3_nt: TGTGCCAGCAGTTTATATTTCGGCTCATACAATGAGCAGTTCTTC

v_call: TRBV28
d_call: -
clone_size: -
j_call: TRBJ2-7
cdr3_aa: CASSTSPFSAEQYF
cdr3_nt: TGTGCCAGCAGCACGTCCCCCTTTTCGGCCGAGCAGTACTTC

v_call: TRBV5-4
d_call: TRBD1
clone_size: -
j_call: TRBJ2-2
cdr3_aa: CASSPPGQALDGELFF
cdr3_nt: TGTGCCAGCAGCCCTCCGGGACAGGCGCTTGATGGGGAGCTGTTTTTT

v_call: TRBV5-4
d_call: -
clone_size: -
j_call: TRBJ2-1
cdr3_aa: CASSLGLLAGGPNEQFF
cdr3_nt: TGTGCCAGCAGCTTGGGGCTCCTAGCAGGAGGGCCCAATGAGCAGTTCTTC

v_call: TRBV28
d_call: TRBD1
clone_size: -
j_call: TRBJ1-5
cdr3_aa: CASSLDRGQRGNQPQHF
cdr3_nt: TGTGCCAGCAGTTTAGACAGGGGGCAGAGGGGCAATCAGCCCCAGCATTTT

v_call: TRBV28
d_call: -
clone_size: -
j_call: TRBJ1-2
cdr3_aa: CASSIYRPNYGYTF
cdr3_nt: TGTGCCAGCAGTATCTACAGGCCAAACTATGGCTACACCTTC

v_call: TRBV9
d_call: -
clone_size: -
j_call: TRBJ2-2
cdr3_aa: CASSPIHSNTGELFF
cdr3_nt: TGTGCCAGCAGCCCTATACATTCGAACACCGGGGAGCTGTTTTTT

v_call: TRBV6-1
d_call: TRBD2
clone_size: -
j_call: TRBJ2-7
cdr3_aa: CASSLSGEIYEQYF
cdr3_nt: TGTGCCAGCAGTCTTAGCGGGGAAATCTACGAGCAGTACTTC

v_call: TRBV10-3
d_call: -
clone_size: -
j_call: TRBJ2-7
cdr3_aa: CAISETDLGVYEQYF
cdr3_nt: TGTGCCATCAGTGAGACCGACCTGGGAGTCTACGAGCAGTACTTC

v_call: TRBV7-6
d_call: -
clone_size: -
j_call: TRBJ1-3
cdr3_aa: CASSRYSGNTIYF
cdr3_nt: TGTGCCAGCAGTCGGTACTCTGGAAACACCATATATTTT

v_call: TRBV5-6
d_call: -
clone_size: -
j_call: TRBJ1-1
cdr3_aa: CASSLTWGDENTEAFF
cdr3_nt: TGTGCCAGCAGCTTGACCTGGGGTGATGAGAACACTGAAGCTTTCTTT

v_call: TRBV30
d_call: -
clone_size: -
j_call: TRBJ1-4
cdr3_aa: CAWSRDQLEKLFF
cdr3_nt: TGTGCCTGGAGTCGGGACCAGCTCGAAAAACTGTTTTTT

v_call: TRBV7-8
d_call: -
clone_size: -
j_call: TRBJ1-6
cdr3_aa: CASSPRNFNSPLHF
cdr3_nt: TGTGCCAGCAGCCCTCGCAATTTTAATTCACCCCTCCACTTT

v_call: TRBV29-1
d_call: -
clone_size: few
j_call: TRBJ2-7
cdr3_aa: CSAEDSGHEQYF
cdr3_nt: TGCAGCGCCGAAGACAGTGGCCACGAGCAGTACTTC

v_call: TRBV18
d_call: -
clone_size: -
j_call: TRBJ2-6
cdr3_aa: CASSPERAGANVLTF
cdr3_nt: TGTGCCAGCTCACCGGAGAGAGCGGGGGCCAACGTCCTGACTTTC

v_call: TRBV29-1
d_call: TRBD1
clone_size: -
j_call: TRBJ1-2
cdr3_aa: CSVEITGEDYTF
cdr3_nt: TGCAGCGTTGAAATAACAGGGGAAGACTACACCTTC

v_call: TRBV11-2
d_call: -
clone_size: -
j_call: TRBJ1-1
cdr3_aa: CASSLVLSGQAFF
cdr3_nt: TGTGCCAGCAGCTTAGTCTTGTCAGGGCAAGCTTTCTTT

v_call: TRBV6-1
d_call: -
clone_size: -
j_call: TRBJ2-4
cdr3_aa: CASSEGGGVKNIQYF
cdr3_nt: TGTGCCAGCAGTGAGGGGGGGGGCGTCAAAAACATTCAGTACTTC

v_call: TRBV7-2
d_call: TRBD2
clone_size: -
j_call: TRBJ2-2
cdr3_aa: CASSFSGLAGGSAGELFF
cdr3_nt: TGTGCCAGCAGCTTTTCGGGACTAGCGGGAGGTTCGGCCGGGGAGCTGTTTTTT

v_call: TRBV15
d_call: TRBD1
clone_size: -
j_call: TRBJ2-1
cdr3_aa: CATSRVRTGVYNEQFF
cdr3_nt: TGTGCCACCAGCAGAGTGAGGACAGGGGTCTACAATGAGCAGTTCTTC

v_call: TRBV9
d_call: -
clone_size: -
j_call: TRBJ2-5
cdr3_aa: CASSPEGETQYF
cdr3_nt: TGTGCCAGCAGCCCCGAAGGGGAGACCCAGTACTTC

v_call: TRBV13
d_call: -
clone_size: -
j_call: TRBJ1-3
cdr3_aa: CASSLGAGVNTIYF
cdr3_nt: TGTGCCAGCAGCTTAGGAGCCGGGGTAAACACCATATATTTT

v_call: TRBV6-5
d_call: -
clone_size: -
j_call: TRBJ1-5
cdr3_aa: CASSNRDRNQPQHF
cdr3_nt: TGTGCCAGCAGCAACAGGGATCGCAATCAGCCCCAGCATTTT

v_call: TRBV15
d_call: TRBD2
clone_size: -
j_call: TRBJ2-1
cdr3_aa: CATSSNTRGRLAGAYGNEQFF
cdr3_nt: TGTGCCACCAGCAGTAACACCCGCGGAAGACTAGCGGGAGCTTATGGCAATGAGCAGTTCTTC

v_call: TRBV9
d_call: TRBD1
clone_size: -
j_call: TRBJ1-4
cdr3_aa: CASSAQQKPGTGASKLFF
cdr3_nt: TGTGCCAGCAGCGCACAACAAAAACCCGGGACAGGAGCCTCTAAACTGTTTTTT

v_call: TRBV5-1
d_call: -
clone_size: -
j_call: TRBJ2-7
cdr3_aa: CASSLALDSGEQYF
cdr3_nt: TGCGCCAGCAGCTTGGCGTTGGACAGTGGCGAGCAGTACTTC

v_call: TRBV2
d_call: -
clone_size: -
j_call: TRBJ1-3
cdr3_aa: CASRSPLGGNTIYF
cdr3_nt: TGTGCCAGCAGAAGCCCCTTGGGTGGAAACACCATATATTTT

v_call: TRBV7-3
d_call: -
clone_size: -
j_call: TRBJ2-2
cdr3_aa: CASSPSRANTGELFF
cdr3_nt: TGTGCCAGCAGCCCGTCAAGGGCGAACACCGGGGAGCTGTTTTTT

v_call: TRBV27
d_call: -
clone_size: -
j_call: TRBJ2-3
cdr3_aa: CASSLSKVRRDTQYF
cdr3_nt: TGTGCCAGCAGTTTATCGAAGGTGCGGAGGGATACGCAGTATTTT

v_call: TRBV3-1/TRBV3-2
d_call: -
clone_size: once
j_call: TRBJ2-3
cdr3_aa: CASSQTENTQYF
cdr3_nt: TGTGCCAGCAGCCAAACGGAAAATACGCAGTATTTT

v_call: TRBV11-2
d_call: TRBD2
clone_size: -
j_call: TRBJ2-3
cdr3_aa: CASSSFNLAGGFTDTQYF
cdr3_nt: TGTGCCAGCAGCTCTTTCAATTTAGCGGGGGGGTTCACAGATACGCAGTATTTT

v_call: TRBV7-2
d_call: TRBD2
clone_size: -
j_call: TRBJ2-3
cdr3_aa: CASSERPSGSTDTQYF
cdr3_nt: TGTGCCAGCAGCGAACGGCCTAGCGGAAGCACAGATACGCAGTATTTT

v_call: TRBV6-5
d_call: -
clone_size: -
j_call: TRBJ2-1
cdr3_aa: CASSYSGSGPYNEQFF
cdr3_nt: TGTGCCAGCAGTTACTCAGGTAGCGGACCATACAATGAGCAGTTCTTC

v_call: TRBV9
d_call: -
clone_size: -
j_call: TRBJ1-1
cdr3_aa: CASSARSDVNTEAFF
cdr3_nt: TGTGCCAGCAGCGCGAGATCCGACGTGAACACTGAAGCTTTCTTT

v_call: TRBV7-8
d_call: TRBD2
clone_size: -
j_call: TRBJ2-1
cdr3_aa: CASNSGRAQSEQFF
cdr3_nt: TGTGCCAGCAATAGCGGGAGGGCGCAAAGTGAGCAGTTCTTC

v_call: TRBV5-1
d_call: -
clone_size: -
j_call: TRBJ1-1
cdr3_aa: CASSATRNTEAFF
cdr3_nt: TGCGCCAGCAGCGCAACCCGGAACACTGAAGCTTTCTTT

v_call: TRBV9
d_call: -
clone_size: -
j_call: TRBJ1-6
cdr3_aa: CASSPQEGSINSPLHF
cdr3_nt: TGTGCCAGCAGCCCCCAGGAGGGATCGATAAATTCACCCCTCCACTTT

v_call: TRBV28
d_call: -
clone_size: -
j_call: TRBJ2-2
cdr3_aa: CATGGPTNTGELFF
cdr3_nt: TGTGCCACGGGCGGGCCAACGAACACCGGGGAGCTGTTTTTT

v_call: TRBV10-2
d_call: -
clone_size: -
j_call: TRBJ1-1
cdr3_aa: CATRRGKNTEAFF
cdr3_nt: TGCGCCACCCGAAGGGGAAAGAACACTGAAGCTTTCTTT